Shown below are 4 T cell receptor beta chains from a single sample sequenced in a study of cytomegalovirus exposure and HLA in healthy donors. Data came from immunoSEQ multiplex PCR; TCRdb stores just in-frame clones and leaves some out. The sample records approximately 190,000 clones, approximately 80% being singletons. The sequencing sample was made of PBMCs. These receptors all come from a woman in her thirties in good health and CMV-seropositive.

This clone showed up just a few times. CDR3 region: CASSLGLAVYNEQFF. The CDR3, as DNA: TGTGCCAGCAGCTTGGGGCTAGCGGTGTACAATGAGCAGTTCTTC. The rearrangement uses TRBV5-4 and TRBJ2-1; TRBD2 matches at 7 bases. Germline V CDR1 and CDR2: SGHNT, YYREEE (reference sequence). The CDR3 has 15 amino acids. V lost 0 bases, J lost 4 bases, and 4 bases stayed unmatched.

The DNA of the CDR3 is TGTGCCAGCAGTTACTCGACAGGGGCACCTGGAAACACCATATATTTT. Translated, it gives CASSYSTGAPGNTIYF. The genes are TRBV6-6 and TRBJ1-3; 8 nucleotides align to TRBD1. The CDR3 covers 16 residues. Germline lookup yields CDR1 MNHNY and CDR2 SVGAGI (reference sequence). Trimming cost V 0 bases and J 2 bases; bases outside gene matches: 3.

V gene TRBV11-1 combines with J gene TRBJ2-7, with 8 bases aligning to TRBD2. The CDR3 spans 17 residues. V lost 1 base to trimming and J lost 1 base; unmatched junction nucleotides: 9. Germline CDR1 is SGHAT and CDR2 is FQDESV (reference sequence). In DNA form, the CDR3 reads TGTGCCAGCAGCTTAGAAGGGAAGGGGACTAGATCCTACGAGCAGTACTTC. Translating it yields CASSLEGKGTRSYEQYF.

The DNA of the CDR3 is TGTGCCAGTAGTAGACAGAATTTCTACGAGCAGTACTTC. Protein: CASSRQNFYEQYF. The J gene is TRBJ2-7, the V gene TRBV19; weak D call: TRBD1 (5 bases). CDR1 and CDR2 from the germline V gene are LNHDA and SQIVND (reference sequence). Trimming cost V 4 bases and J 3 bases, with 10 bases left between them. CDR3 length equals 13 residues.